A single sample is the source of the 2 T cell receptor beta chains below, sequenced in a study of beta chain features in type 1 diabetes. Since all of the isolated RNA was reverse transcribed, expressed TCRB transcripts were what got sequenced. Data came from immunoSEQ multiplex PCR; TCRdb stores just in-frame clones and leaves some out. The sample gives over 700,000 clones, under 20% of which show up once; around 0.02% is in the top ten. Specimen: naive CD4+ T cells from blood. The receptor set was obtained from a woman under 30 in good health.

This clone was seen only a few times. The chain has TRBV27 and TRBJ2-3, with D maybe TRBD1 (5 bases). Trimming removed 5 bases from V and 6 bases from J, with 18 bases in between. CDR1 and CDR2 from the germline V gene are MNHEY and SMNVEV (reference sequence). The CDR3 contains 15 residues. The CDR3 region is CASSPQSPRADTQYF. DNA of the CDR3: TGTGCCAGCAGTCCCCAATCGCCCAGGGCGGATACGCAGTATTTT.

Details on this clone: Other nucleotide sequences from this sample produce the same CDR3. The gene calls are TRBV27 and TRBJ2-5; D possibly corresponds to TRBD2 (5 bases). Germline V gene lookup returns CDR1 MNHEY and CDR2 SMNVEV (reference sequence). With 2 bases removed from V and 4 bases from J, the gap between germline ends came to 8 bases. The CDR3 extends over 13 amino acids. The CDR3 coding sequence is TGTGCCAGCAGTTTACGGGGAGCAGAGACCCAGTACTTC. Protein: CASSLRGAETQYF.